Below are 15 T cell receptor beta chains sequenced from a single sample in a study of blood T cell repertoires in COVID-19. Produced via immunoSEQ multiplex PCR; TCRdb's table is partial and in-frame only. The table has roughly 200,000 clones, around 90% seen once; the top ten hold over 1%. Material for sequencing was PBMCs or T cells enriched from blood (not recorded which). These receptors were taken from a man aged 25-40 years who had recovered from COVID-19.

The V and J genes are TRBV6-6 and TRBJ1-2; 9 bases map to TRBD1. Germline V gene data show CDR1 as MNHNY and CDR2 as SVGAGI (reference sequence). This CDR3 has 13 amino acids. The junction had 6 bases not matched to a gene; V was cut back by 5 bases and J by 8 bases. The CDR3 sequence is CASSRDREGGYTF. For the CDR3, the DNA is TGTGCCAGCAGTAGGGACAGGGAGGGCGGCTACACCTTC.

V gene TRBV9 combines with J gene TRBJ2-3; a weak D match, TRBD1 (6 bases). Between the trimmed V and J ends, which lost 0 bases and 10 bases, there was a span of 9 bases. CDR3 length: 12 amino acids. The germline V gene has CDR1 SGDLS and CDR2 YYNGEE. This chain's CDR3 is CASSVVTGSQYF. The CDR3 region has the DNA TGTGCCAGCAGCGTAGTGACAGGATCGCAGTATTTT.

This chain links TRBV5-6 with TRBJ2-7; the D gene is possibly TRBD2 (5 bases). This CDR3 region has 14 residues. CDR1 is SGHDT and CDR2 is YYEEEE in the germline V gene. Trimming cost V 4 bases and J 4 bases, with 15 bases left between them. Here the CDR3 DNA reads TGTGCCAGCAGCCCCGGACTCGGTCAGTACGAGCAGTACTTC. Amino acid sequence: CASSPGLGQYEQYF. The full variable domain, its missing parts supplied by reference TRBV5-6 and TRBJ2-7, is DAGVTQSPTHLIKTRGQQVTLRCSPKSGHDTVSWYQQALGQGPQFIFQYYEEEERQRGNFPDRFSGHQFPNYSSELNVNALLLGDSALYLCASSPGLGQYEQYFGPGTRLTVT.

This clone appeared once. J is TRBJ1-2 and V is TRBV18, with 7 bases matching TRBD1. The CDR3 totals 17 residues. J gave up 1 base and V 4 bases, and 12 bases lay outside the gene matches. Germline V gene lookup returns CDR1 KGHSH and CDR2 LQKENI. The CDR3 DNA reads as TGTGCCAGCTCACTCCCCGGGCAGGGGGATAATAACTATGGCTACACCTTC. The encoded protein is CASSLPGQGDNNYGYTF.

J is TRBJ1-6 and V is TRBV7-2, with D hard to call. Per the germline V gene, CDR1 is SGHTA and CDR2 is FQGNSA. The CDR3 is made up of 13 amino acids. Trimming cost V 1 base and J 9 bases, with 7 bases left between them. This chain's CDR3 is CASSLESLSPLHF. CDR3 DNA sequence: TGTGCCAGCAGCTTAGAATCACTTTCACCCCTCCACTTT.

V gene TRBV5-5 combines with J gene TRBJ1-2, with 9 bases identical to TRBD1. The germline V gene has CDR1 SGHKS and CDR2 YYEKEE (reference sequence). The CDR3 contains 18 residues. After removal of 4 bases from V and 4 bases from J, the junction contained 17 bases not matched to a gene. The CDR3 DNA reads TGTGCCAGCAGCCCTAGAGTTCCGGGACAGGGATCTCCCTATGGCTACACCTTC. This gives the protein CASSPRVPGQGSPYGYTF.

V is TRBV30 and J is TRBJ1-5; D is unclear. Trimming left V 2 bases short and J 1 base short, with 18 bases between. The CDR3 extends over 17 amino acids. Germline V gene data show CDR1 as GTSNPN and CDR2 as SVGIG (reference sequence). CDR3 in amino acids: CAWSKNPGPASNQPQHF. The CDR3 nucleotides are TGTGCCTGGAGTAAGAATCCGGGTCCTGCGAGCAATCAGCCCCAGCATTTT.

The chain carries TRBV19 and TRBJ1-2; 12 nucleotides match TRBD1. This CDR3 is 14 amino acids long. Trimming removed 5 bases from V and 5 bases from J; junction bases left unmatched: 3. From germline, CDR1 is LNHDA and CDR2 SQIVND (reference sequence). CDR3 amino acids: CASSWGQGAYGYTF. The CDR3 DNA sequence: TGTGCCAGTAGTTGGGGACAGGGGGCTTATGGCTACACCTTC.

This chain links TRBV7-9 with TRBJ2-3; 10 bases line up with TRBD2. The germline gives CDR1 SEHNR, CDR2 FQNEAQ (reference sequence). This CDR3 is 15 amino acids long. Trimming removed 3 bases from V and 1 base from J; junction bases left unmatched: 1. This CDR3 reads CASSFGTSGTDTQYF. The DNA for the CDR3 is TGTGCCAGCAGCTTCGGGACTAGCGGCACAGATACGCAGTATTTT.

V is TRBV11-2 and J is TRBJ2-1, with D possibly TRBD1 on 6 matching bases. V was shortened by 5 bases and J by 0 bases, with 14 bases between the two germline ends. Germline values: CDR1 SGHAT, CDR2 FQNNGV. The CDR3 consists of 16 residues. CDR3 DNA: TGTGCCAGCAGCAAACAGGGATTACACTCCTACAATGAGCAGTTCTTC. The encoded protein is CASSKQGLHSYNEQFF.

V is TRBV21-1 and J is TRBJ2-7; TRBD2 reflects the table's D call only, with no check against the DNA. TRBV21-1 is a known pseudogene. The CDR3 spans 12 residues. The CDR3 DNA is TGTGCCAGCAGACTAGCGGGTGACGAGCAGTACTTC. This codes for CASRLAGDEQYF.

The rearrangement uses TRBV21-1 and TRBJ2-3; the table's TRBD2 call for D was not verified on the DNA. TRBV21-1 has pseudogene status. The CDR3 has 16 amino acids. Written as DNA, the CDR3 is TGTGCCAGCAGCAAGGGGACTAGCGGGAGTAGATATACGCAGTATTTT. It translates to CASSKGTSGSRYTQYF.

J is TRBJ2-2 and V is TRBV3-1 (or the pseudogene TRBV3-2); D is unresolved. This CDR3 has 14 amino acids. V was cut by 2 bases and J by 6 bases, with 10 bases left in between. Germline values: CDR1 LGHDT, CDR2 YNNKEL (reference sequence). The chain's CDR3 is CASSQSRSSGELFF. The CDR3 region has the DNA TGTGCCAGCAGCCAAAGCCGGAGCTCCGGGGAGCTGTTTTTT.

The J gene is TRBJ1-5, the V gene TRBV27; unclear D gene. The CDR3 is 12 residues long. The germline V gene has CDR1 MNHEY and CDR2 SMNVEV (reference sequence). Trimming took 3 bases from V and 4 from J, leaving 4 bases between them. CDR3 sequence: CASSFRNQPQHF. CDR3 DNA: TGTGCCAGCAGTTTCAGGAATCAGCCCCAGCATTTT.

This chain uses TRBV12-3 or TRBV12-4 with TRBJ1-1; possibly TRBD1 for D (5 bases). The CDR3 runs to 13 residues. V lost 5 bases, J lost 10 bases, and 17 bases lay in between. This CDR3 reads CASSVQGGSVAFF. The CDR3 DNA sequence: TGTGCCAGCAGTGTCCAGGGTGGATCTGTAGCTTTCTTT.